Shown below are 17 T cell receptor beta chains from a single sample sequenced in a study of cytomegalovirus exposure and HLA in healthy donors. Primers for the PCR totalled 60 Vbeta and 13 Jbeta. TCRdb's copy holds only in-frame clones and misses some; the assay was immunoSEQ multiplex PCR. The sample has under 200,000 clones; 82% are singletons. Sequenced: PBMCs. Receptor source: a male donor in good health and CMV-seronegative.

The chain is built from TRBV7-2 and TRBJ1-4; the D is unclear. This CDR3 comprises 14 residues. Trimming left V 3 bases short and J 3 bases short, with 8 bases between. Looked up from germline, CDR1 is SGHTA and CDR2 is FQGNSA. The CDR3 DNA reads TGTGCCAGCAGCTTCGGGTTTGCTAATGAAAAACTGTTTTTT. Translation gives CASSFGFANEKLFF.

This chain joins TRBV19 and TRBJ1-4, with 7 bases fitting TRBD1. The CDR3 contains 15 residues. V was pared by 5 bases and J by 8 bases, with 11 bases of the junction left unmatched. Germline CDR1 and CDR2: LNHDA and SQIVND (reference sequence). The CDR3 sequence is CASSSHRGRPEKLFF. The DNA for the CDR3 is TGTGCCAGTAGTTCCCACAGGGGCAGACCCGAAAAACTGTTTTTT. Full variable domain (outside the CDR3, taken from reference TRBV19 and TRBJ1-4): DGGITQSPKYLFRKEGQNVTLSCEQNLNHDAMYWYRQDPGQGLRLIYYSQIVNDFQKGDIAEGYSVSREKKESFPLTVTSAQKNPTAFYLCASSSHRGRPEKLFFGSGTQLSVL.

V is TRBV7-3 and J is TRBJ2-7, with TRBD1 matching 9 bases. The J segment lost 4 bases and the V segment lost 2 bases, leaving 3 bases of the junction unmatched. This CDR3 region has 14 residues. The germline CDR1 and CDR2 sequences are SGHTA and FQGTGA. CDR3 DNA sequence: TGTGCCAGCAGCTTAGGGGGACAGGGTTACGAGCAGTACTTC. Its translation: CASSLGGQGYEQYF.

V and J are TRBV21-1 and TRBJ2-7; the table assigns TRBD1, which was not confirmed against the DNA. TRBV21-1 counts as a pseudogene. The CDR3 runs to 14 residues. CDR3 nucleotide sequence: TGTGCCAGCAGCAAAGGTCCAGGGGACTACGAGCAGTACTTC. Its translation is CASSKGPGDYEQYF.

This chain connects TRBV19 to TRBJ2-7, with 7 bases aligning to TRBD2. Germline V lookup: CDR1 LNHDA, CDR2 SQIVND (reference sequence). The CDR3 extends over 18 amino acids. V shed 4 bases, J shed 3 bases, and the junction held 18 bases outside the gene matches. CDR3 sequence (DNA): TGTGCCAGTAGTACTCGCGGACTAGTTTCCACGCTATTCTACGAGCAGTACTTC. Amino acid sequence: CASSTRGLVSTLFYEQYF.

The chain couples TRBV5-4 to TRBJ2-1, with 8 positions matching TRBD1. Looked up from germline, CDR1 is SGHNT and CDR2 is YYREEE (reference sequence). The CDR3 is 15 residues long. V was pared by 2 bases and J by 7 bases, with 8 bases of the junction left unmatched. CDR3 nucleotides: TGTGCCAGCAGCTTAATTACACAGGGGGTGAATGAGCAGTTCTTC. It is translated as CASSLITQGVNEQFF.

This chain uses TRBV6-5 with TRBJ2-5, with D possibly being TRBD1 (5 bases). The end of the DNA aligns better with TRBJ2-7, so the J call may be wrong. The CDR3 contains 14 residues. Germline assignment: CDR1 MNHEY and CDR2 SVGAGI. The CDR3 is CASSLIDRTYEQYF. In nucleotides, the CDR3 is TGTGCCAGCAGTCTAATAGACAGAACCTACGAGCAGTACTTC.

This chain uses TRBV6-5 with TRBJ2-5; D is possibly TRBD2 (5 bases). CDR3 length: 16 residues. Germline CDR1 is MNHEY and CDR2 is SVGAGI. V lost 2 bases to trimming and J lost 1 base, with 14 bases between them. The CDR3: CASSYRGREIQETQYF. The CDR3 region has the DNA TGTGCCAGCAGTTACCGGGGAAGAGAGATCCAAGAGACCCAGTACTTC.

This chain links TRBV28 with TRBJ2-3; 9 bases match TRBD2. J lost 1 base, V lost 1 base, and 0 bases had no gene match. Germline V lookup: CDR1 MDHEN, CDR2 SYDVKM. The CDR3 extends over 15 amino acids. CDR3 bases: TGTGCCAGCAGTTTATCTAGCGGGGGCACAGATACGCAGTATTTT. Translating it yields CASSLSSGGTDTQYF.

This chain connects TRBV18 to TRBJ2-1; 8 positions match TRBD2. Germline V gene lookup returns CDR1 KGHSH and CDR2 LQKENI. The length of the CDR3 is 14 residues. J was trimmed by 5 bases and V by 3 bases; bases with no gene match: 3. CDR3 sequence (DNA): TGTGCCAGCTCACCGACTAGCGCCCACAATGAGCAGTTCTTC. Protein: CASSPTSAHNEQFF.

The chain couples TRBV2 to TRBJ1-6; perhaps TRBD1 as D (5 bases). Trimming removed 4 bases from V and 9 bases from J, with 13 bases in between. Germline V gives CDR1 SNHLY, CDR2 FYNNEI. The CDR3 length is 14 residues. The CDR3 region has the DNA TGTGCCAGCAGTGCCAGGGATAGAGTTTCACCCCTCCACTTT. Protein product: CASSARDRVSPLHF.

The chain uses TRBV9 and TRBJ2-7; D remains unclear. This CDR3 is built from 13 residues. Between the trimmed V and J ends, which lost 4 bases and 0 bases, there was a span of 8 bases. Germline assignment: CDR1 SGDLS and CDR2 YYNGEE. The CDR3 is CASSPRDSYEQYF. CDR3 in DNA: TGTGCCAGCAGCCCCCGAGACTCCTACGAGCAGTACTTC.

The J gene is TRBJ1-4, the V gene TRBV2; no reliable D call. CDR3 length: 13 amino acids. V was pared by 8 bases and J by 5 bases, with 12 bases between. The germline CDR1 and CDR2 sequences are SNHLY and FYNNEI. CDR3 residues: CASGRGPNEKLFF. CDR3 nucleotide sequence: TGTGCCAGCGGCCGTGGGCCCAATGAAAAACTGTTTTTT.

V usage is TRBV28 and J usage is TRBJ1-1; D gene unclear. CDR3 length: 13 amino acids. V was shortened by 2 bases and J by 9 bases, with 13 bases between the two germline ends. Germline V gene lookup returns CDR1 MDHEN and CDR2 SYDVKM. The CDR3 sequence is CASSLRSPTQAFF. Written as DNA, the CDR3 is TGTGCCAGCAGTTTACGGTCCCCCACCCAAGCTTTCTTT.

The chain recombines TRBV6-5 with TRBJ2-7; the match to TRBD2 covers 11 bases. Trimming at V came to 10 bases and at J to 6 bases, leaving 11 bases not matched to a gene. The CDR3 loop spans 14 amino acids. In germline, CDR1 is MNHEY, CDR2 SVGAGI. CDR3 coding DNA: TGTGCCACCCTTTTAGCGGGAGGGTTGGGCGAGCAGTACTTC. This encodes CATLLAGGLGEQYF.

The CDR3 DNA is TGTGCCAGCAGCTTGGCACTAGCGGGAGCAGAGACCCAGTACTTC. As protein: CASSLALAGAETQYF. This chain connects TRBV5-6 to TRBJ2-5; 11 bases are shared with TRBD2. CDR3 length: 15 amino acids. V lost 0 bases and J lost 4; bases outside the gene matches: 2. Germline V gene data show CDR1 as SGHDT and CDR2 as YYEEEE.

This clone was detected only a few times. Here the CDR3 DNA reads TGTGCCAGCAGCCAGGGGGTTACCTACGAGCAGTACTTC. It translates to CASSQGVTYEQYF. The chain uses TRBV7-7 and TRBJ2-7; TRBD1 aligns across 7 bases. Germline CDR1 SSHAT, CDR2 FNYEAQ (reference sequence). This CDR3 has 13 residues. V was clipped by 5 bases and J by 2 bases; unmatched bases: 3.